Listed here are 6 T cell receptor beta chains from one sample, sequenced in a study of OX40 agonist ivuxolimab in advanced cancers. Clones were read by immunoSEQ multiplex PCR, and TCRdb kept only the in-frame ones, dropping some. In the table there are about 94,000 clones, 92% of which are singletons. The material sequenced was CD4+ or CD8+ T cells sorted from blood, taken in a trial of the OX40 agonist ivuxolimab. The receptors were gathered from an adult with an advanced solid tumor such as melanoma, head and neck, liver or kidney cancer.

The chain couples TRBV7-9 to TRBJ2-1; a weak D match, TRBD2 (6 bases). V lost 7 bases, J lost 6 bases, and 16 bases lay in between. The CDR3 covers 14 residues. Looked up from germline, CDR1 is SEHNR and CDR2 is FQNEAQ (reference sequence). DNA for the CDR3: TGTGCCAGCACCCTGCCCGGGACTGCCAATGAGCAGTTCTTC. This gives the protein CASTLPGTANEQFF.

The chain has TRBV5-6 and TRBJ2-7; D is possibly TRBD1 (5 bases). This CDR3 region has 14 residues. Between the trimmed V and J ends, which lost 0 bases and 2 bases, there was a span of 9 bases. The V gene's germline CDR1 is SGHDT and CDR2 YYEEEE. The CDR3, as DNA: TGTGCCAGCAGCTTGGGGGCAGGGCCCTACGAGCAGTACTTC. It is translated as CASSLGAGPYEQYF.

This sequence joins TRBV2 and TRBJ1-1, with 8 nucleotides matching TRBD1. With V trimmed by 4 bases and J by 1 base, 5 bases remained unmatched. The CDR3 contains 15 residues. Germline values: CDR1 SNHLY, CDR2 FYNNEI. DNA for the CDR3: TGTGCCAGCAGTGCCTGGACAGGGTCGAACACTGAAGCTTTCTTT. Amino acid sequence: CASSAWTGSNTEAFF.

CDR3 residues: CASSLYSSGANGYTF. In nucleotides, the CDR3 is TGTGCCAGCAGTTTATATAGCAGCGGAGCTAATGGCTACACCTTC. The genes are TRBV27 and TRBJ1-2; no clear D gene. Trimming took 1 base from V and 6 from J, leaving 15 bases between them. The CDR3 is 15 amino acids. From germline, CDR1 is MNHEY and CDR2 SMNVEV (reference sequence).

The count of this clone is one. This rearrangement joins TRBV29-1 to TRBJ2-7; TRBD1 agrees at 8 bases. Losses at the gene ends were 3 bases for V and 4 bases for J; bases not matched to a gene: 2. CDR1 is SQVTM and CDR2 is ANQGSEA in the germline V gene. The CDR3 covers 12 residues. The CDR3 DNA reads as TGCAGCGTTGATGACAGGGGATACGAGCAGTACTTC. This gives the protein CSVDDRGYEQYF.

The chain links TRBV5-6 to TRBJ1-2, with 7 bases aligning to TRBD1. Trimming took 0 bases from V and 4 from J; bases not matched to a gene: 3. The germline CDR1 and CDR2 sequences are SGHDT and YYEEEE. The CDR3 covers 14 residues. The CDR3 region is CASSLGDSSYGYTF. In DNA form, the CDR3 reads TGTGCCAGCAGCTTGGGGGACAGTTCCTATGGCTACACCTTC.